A selection of T cell receptor beta chains follows, all from one sample in a study of blood T cell repertoires in COVID-19. Assay used: immunoSEQ multiplex PCR; TCRdb lists only in-frame clones, some missing. The sample shows approximately 80,000 clones, approximately 86% of them seen only once. The sample was peripheral blood. All receptors come from an elderly woman with COVID-19, enrolled during active disease. CDR3s include the opening cysteine and the closing phenylalanine or tryptophan. A D gene is named only where the DNA matches it firmly. Clone size is shown for a subset of rows, as once, few, many or a class of expanded clone.

D gene: TRBD2; J gene: TRBJ2-2; V gene: TRBV27; clone size: -; CDR3 DNA: TGTGCCAGCACTCCCGTACGGACTAGCGGGCACACCGGGGAGCTGTTTTTT; CDR3 protein: CASTPVRTSGHTGELFF
D gene: -; J gene: TRBJ2-7; V gene: TRBV7-9; clone size: -; CDR3 DNA: TGTGCCAGCAGTCCCCGGGACAAGAGCTACGAGCAGTACTTC; CDR3 protein: CASSPRDKSYEQYF
D gene: TRBD2; J gene: TRBJ2-1; V gene: TRBV13; clone size: -; CDR3 DNA: TGTGCCAGCAGCTTAGGCGGAGCGGGGGGACCTACCTACAATGAGCAGTTCTTC; CDR3 protein: CASSLGGAGGPTYNEQFF
D gene: TRBD1; J gene: TRBJ1-4; V gene: TRBV19; clone size: once; CDR3 DNA: TGTGCCAGTAGTCCCGTACAGGGGACTAATGAAAAACTGTTTTTT; CDR3 protein: CASSPVQGTNEKLFF
D gene: TRBD1; J gene: TRBJ2-3; V gene: TRBV5-1; clone size: once; CDR3 DNA: TGCGCCAGCAGCTTGGAAACAGGGGGAGCAGATACGCAGTATTTT; CDR3 protein: CASSLETGGADTQYF
D gene: -; J gene: TRBJ1-4; V gene: TRBV5-1; clone size: once; CDR3 DNA: TGCGCCAGCAAGGACAACCCAACTAATGAAAAACTGTTTTTT; CDR3 protein: CASKDNPTNEKLFF
D gene: TRBD1; J gene: TRBJ1-5; V gene: TRBV13; clone size: -; CDR3 DNA: TGTGCCAGCAGCTCAAGATCGAGGGGACAGCAGCCCCAGCATTTT; CDR3 protein: CASSSRSRGQQPQHF
D gene: -; J gene: TRBJ1-5; V gene: TRBV28; clone size: -; CDR3 DNA: TGTGCCAGCAGTTTTTTGATGGCTCAGCCCCAGCATTTT; CDR3 protein: CASSFLMAQPQHF
D gene: -; J gene: TRBJ2-7; V gene: TRBV5-1; clone size: -; CDR3 DNA: TGCGCCAGCAAGTTGACAGGTCCCTACGAGCAGTACTTC; CDR3 protein: CASKLTGPYEQYF
D gene: -; J gene: TRBJ2-2; V gene: TRBV5-1; clone size: -; CDR3 DNA: TGCGCCAGCAGCTTGGTGTCGGGAAGTACCGGGGAGCTGTTTTTT; CDR3 protein: CASSLVSGSTGELFF
D gene: -; J gene: TRBJ2-7; V gene: TRBV6-2/TRBV6-3; clone size: -; CDR3 DNA: TGTGCCAGCAGTTACCGCTCCTACGAGCAGTACTTC; CDR3 protein: CASSYRSYEQYF
D gene: TRBD1; J gene: TRBJ2-7; V gene: TRBV5-4; clone size: -; CDR3 DNA: TGTGCCAGCAGCAGTAGGGACAGGGCCCACGAGCAGTACTTC; CDR3 protein: CASSSRDRAHEQYF
D gene: -; J gene: TRBJ2-7; V gene: TRBV27; clone size: -; CDR3 DNA: TGTGCCAGCAGTTCACCAAGGGGGGGTAGCGTGAGCTACGAGCAGTACTTC; CDR3 protein: CASSSPRGGSVSYEQYF
D gene: TRBD1; J gene: TRBJ1-2; V gene: TRBV9; clone size: -; CDR3 DNA: TGTGCCAGCAGCCCGGACAGGAACTATGGCTACACCTTC; CDR3 protein: CASSPDRNYGYTF
D gene: -; J gene: TRBJ1-1; V gene: TRBV18; clone size: -; CDR3 DNA: TGTGCCAGCTCACCACCATTATCAGGGAGGACTGAAGCTTTCTTT; CDR3 protein: CASSPPLSGRTEAFF
D gene: TRBD1; J gene: TRBJ2-1; V gene: TRBV5-1; clone size: -; CDR3 DNA: TGCGCCAGCAGTCCCGGGACAGGACCCTACAATGAGCAGTTCTTC; CDR3 protein: CASSPGTGPYNEQFF
D gene: -; J gene: TRBJ1-4; V gene: TRBV18; clone size: -; CDR3 DNA: TGTGCCAGCTACAGGGCGGGTTCAACTAATGAAAAACTGTTTTTT; CDR3 protein: CASYRAGSTNEKLFF
D gene: TRBD1; J gene: TRBJ1-1; V gene: TRBV10-3; clone size: -; CDR3 DNA: TGTGCCATCAGTGAGTCTTCAGGGGGAACTGAAGCTTTCTTT; CDR3 protein: CAISESSGGTEAFF
D gene: TRBD1; J gene: TRBJ2-3; V gene: TRBV5-1; clone size: -; CDR3 DNA: TGCGCCAGCAGCTGGAAACAGGGGCGTACAGATACGCAGTATTTT; CDR3 protein: CASSWKQGRTDTQYF
D gene: -; J gene: TRBJ1-4; V gene: TRBV19; clone size: -; CDR3 DNA: TGTGCCAGTAGTCCACAGGGCTACACTAATGAAAAACTGTTTTTT; CDR3 protein: CASSPQGYTNEKLFF
D gene: TRBD1; J gene: TRBJ1-3; V gene: TRBV7-9; clone size: -; CDR3 DNA: TGTGCCAGCAGCTTAACACCGGACAGGGGAAGCACCATATATTTT; CDR3 protein: CASSLTPDRGSTIYF
D gene: -; J gene: TRBJ1-2; V gene: TRBV28; clone size: -; CDR3 DNA: TGTGCCAGCAGTTTAGGGCAGGCCTATAACTATGGCTACACCTTC; CDR3 protein: CASSLGQAYNYGYTF
D gene: -; J gene: TRBJ1-5; V gene: TRBV18; clone size: -; CDR3 DNA: TGTGCCAGCTCATCGGGGCAGGGGTCTCAGCCCCAGCATTTT; CDR3 protein: CASSSGQGSQPQHF
D gene: TRBD1; J gene: TRBJ2-1; V gene: TRBV29-1; clone size: -; CDR3 DNA: TGCAGGAGAACCGCAGGGGGAGAAATCCACAATGAGCAGTTCTTC; CDR3 protein: CRRTAGGEIHNEQFF
D gene: TRBD1; J gene: TRBJ2-7; V gene: TRBV6-5; clone size: -; CDR3 DNA: TGTGCCAGCAGTTACTGGGGGACAGGGGGTTTCTACGAGCAGTACTTC; CDR3 protein: CASSYWGTGGFYEQYF
D gene: -; J gene: TRBJ2-5; V gene: TRBV30; clone size: -; CDR3 DNA: TGTGCCTGGAGTGTAGGGGGTGGTAGCCGGGAGACCCAGTACTTC; CDR3 protein: CAWSVGGGSRETQYF
D gene: -; J gene: TRBJ1-2; V gene: TRBV5-5; clone size: -; CDR3 DNA: TGTGCCAGCAGTGTGGGGGCTTATGGCTACACCTTC; CDR3 protein: CASSVGAYGYTF
D gene: TRBD1; J gene: TRBJ1-5; V gene: TRBV19; clone size: -; CDR3 DNA: TGTGCCAGTTTGACTCGGACAGGGGGCGGTTTTAGCAATCAGCCCCAGCATTTT; CDR3 protein: CASLTRTGGGFSNQPQHF
D gene: TRBD2; J gene: TRBJ2-7; V gene: TRBV6-5; clone size: -; CDR3 DNA: TGTGCCAGCAGTCGGACTAGCGTGGGGACCTACGAGCAGTACTTC; CDR3 protein: CASSRTSVGTYEQYF
D gene: -; J gene: TRBJ1-2; V gene: TRBV6-4; clone size: -; CDR3 DNA: TGTGCCAGCAGTGCGGGGGAAAGCTATGGCTACACCTTC; CDR3 protein: CASSAGESYGYTF
D gene: TRBD1; J gene: TRBJ2-7; V gene: TRBV27; clone size: -; CDR3 DNA: TGTGCCAGCAGTTTATCGAGGGGGCCCTCCTACGAGCAGTACTTC; CDR3 protein: CASSLSRGPSYEQYF
D gene: TRBD2; J gene: TRBJ2-3; V gene: TRBV9; clone size: -; CDR3 DNA: TGTGCCAGCGGGACTAGCGGATCCACAGATACGCAGTATTTT; CDR3 protein: CASGTSGSTDTQYF
D gene: TRBD2; J gene: TRBJ2-5; V gene: TRBV5-5; clone size: few; CDR3 DNA: TGTGCCACACCGGGACTAGCGGAGTACCAAGAGACCCAGTACTTC; CDR3 protein: CATPGLAEYQETQYF
D gene: -; J gene: TRBJ1-3; V gene: TRBV30; clone size: -; CDR3 DNA: TGTGCCGGGGCAGGGGTTGGAAACACCATATATTTT; CDR3 protein: CAGAGVGNTIYF
D gene: TRBD1; J gene: TRBJ1-6; V gene: TRBV5-1; clone size: -; CDR3 DNA: TGCGCCAGCAGCCCCGCCTTGACGGGACAGGGGGAATCACCCCTCCACTTT; CDR3 protein: CASSPALTGQGESPLHF
D gene: TRBD1; J gene: TRBJ1-4; V gene: TRBV19; clone size: few; CDR3 DNA: TGTGCCAGTAGTACCTGGACAGGGAGACATAATGAAAAACTGTTTTTT; CDR3 protein: CASSTWTGRHNEKLFF
D gene: -; J gene: TRBJ1-6; V gene: TRBV18; clone size: once; CDR3 DNA: TGTGCCAGCTCACCGAGACAGCCTCCCGTAGGTTCACCCCTCCACTTT; CDR3 protein: CASSPRQPPVGSPLHF